The clone carrying this T cell receptor (beta chain) was seen at least ten times. The antigen is undetermined. These data belong to a study of T cells in Graves' hyperthyroidism and ophthalmopathy. Study overall: Peripheral blood sampling occurred at initial diagnosis, before any treatment. The study's findings and limits: The model foresaw ophthalmopathy a median roughly 6.6 months prior to onset.

Amplified TCR beta CDR3 regions derived from RNA transcripts. First-round RT-PCR of the TCR CDR3 relied on the HTBI primer set. TCRdb reanalysed the multiplex PCR reads using MiXCR and keeps one entry per CDR3 protein. The sample lists under 400,000 distinct CDR3 sequences; over 20% were seen once. Germline V gene sequence: CDR1 SGHTA, CDR2 FQGTGA. With 1 base removed from V and 0 bases from J, the gap between germline ends came to 12 bases. The length of the CDR3 is 16 residues. The sample was blood. The source of this sequence is a woman aged 50 to 60 with Graves' hyperthyroidism. This rearrangement joins TRBV7-3 to TRBJ1-1; D unclear. CDR3 amino acids: CASSLNAEVMNTEAFF. The CDR3 DNA is TGTGCCAGCAGCTTAAATGCGGAAGTAATGAACACTGAAGCTTTCTTT.